This T cell receptor (beta chain) was profiled in a study of CD8 T cells in ankylosing spondylitis. TCRdb processed the 5' RACE reads anew with MiXCR; each CDR3 protein has one entry. The table lists some 300,000 distinct CDR3 sequences, about 20% of them singletons. Germline loops: CDR1 SGHTA, CDR2 FQGTGA. Deletions cut 5 bases from V and 11 bases from J, with 18 bases between. This CDR3 is built from 13 residues. The rearrangement uses TRBV7-3 and TRBJ1-1; D may be TRBD1 (5 bases). This clonotype originated in a female donor with ankylosing spondylitis or in good health (not recorded which). Sequenced input: blood, either unsorted or a sorted T cell fraction (not recorded which). The CDR3 DNA reads as TGTGCCAGCAGCCCCATAGATGGACGGGGGGCTTTCTTT. This gives the protein CASSPIDGRGAFF.